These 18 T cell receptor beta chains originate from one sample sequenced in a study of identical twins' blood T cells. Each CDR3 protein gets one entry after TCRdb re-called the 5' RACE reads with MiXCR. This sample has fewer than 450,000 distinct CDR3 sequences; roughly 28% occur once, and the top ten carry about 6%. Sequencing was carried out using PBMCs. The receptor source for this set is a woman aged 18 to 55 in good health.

The CDR3 sequence: CASSLGGGNNEQFF. The CDR3 DNA is TGTGCCAGCAGCTTAGGGGGAGGAAACAATGAGCAGTTCTTC. The chain carries TRBV7-8 and TRBJ2-1; tentatively, D is TRBD2 (6 bases). The V gene's germline CDR1 is SGHVS and CDR2 FQNEAQ. The length of the CDR3 is 14 residues. V shed 1 base and J shed 5 bases, with 9 bases lying between them.

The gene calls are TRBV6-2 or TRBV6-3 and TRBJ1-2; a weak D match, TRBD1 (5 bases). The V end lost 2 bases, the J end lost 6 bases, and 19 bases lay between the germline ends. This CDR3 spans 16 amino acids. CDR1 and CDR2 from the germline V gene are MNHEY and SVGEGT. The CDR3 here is CASSYLSYGGLHGYTF. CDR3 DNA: TGTGCCAGCAGTTACCTTTCGTACGGGGGTCTCCATGGCTACACCTTC.

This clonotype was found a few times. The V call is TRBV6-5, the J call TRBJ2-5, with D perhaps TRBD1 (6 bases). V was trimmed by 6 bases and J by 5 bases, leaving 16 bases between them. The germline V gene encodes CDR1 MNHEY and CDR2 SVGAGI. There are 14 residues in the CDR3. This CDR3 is CASRKGVVAETQYF. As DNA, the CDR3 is TGTGCCAGCAGAAAGGGGGTCGTGGCCGAGACCCAGTACTTC.

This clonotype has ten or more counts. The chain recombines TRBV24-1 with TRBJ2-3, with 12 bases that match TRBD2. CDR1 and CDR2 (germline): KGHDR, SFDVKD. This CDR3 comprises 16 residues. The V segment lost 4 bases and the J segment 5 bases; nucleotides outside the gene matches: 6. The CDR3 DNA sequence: TGTGCCACCAGTGACCCCCTAGCGGGAGGGGAAGATACGCAGTATTTT. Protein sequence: CATSDPLAGGEDTQYF.

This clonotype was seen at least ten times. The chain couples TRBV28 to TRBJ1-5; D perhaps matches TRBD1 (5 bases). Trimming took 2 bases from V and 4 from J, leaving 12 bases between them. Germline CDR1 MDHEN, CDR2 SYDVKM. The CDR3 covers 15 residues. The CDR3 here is CASSLSTGLNQPQHF. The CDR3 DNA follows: TGTGCCAGCAGTTTAAGCACAGGCTTGAATCAGCCCCAGCATTTT.

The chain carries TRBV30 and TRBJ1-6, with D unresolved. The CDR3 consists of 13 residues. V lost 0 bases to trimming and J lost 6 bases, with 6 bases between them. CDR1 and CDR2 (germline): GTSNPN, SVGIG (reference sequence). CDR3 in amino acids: CAWSVRGNSPLHF. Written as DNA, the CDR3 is TGTGCCTGGAGTGTACGGGGTAATTCACCCCTCCACTTT. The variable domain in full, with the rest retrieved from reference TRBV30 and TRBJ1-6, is SQTIHQWPATLVQPVGSPLSLECTVEGTSNPNLYWYRQAAGRGLQLLFYSVGIGQISSEVPQNLSASRPQDRQFILSSKKLLLSDSGFYLCAWSVRGNSPLHFGNGTRLTVT.

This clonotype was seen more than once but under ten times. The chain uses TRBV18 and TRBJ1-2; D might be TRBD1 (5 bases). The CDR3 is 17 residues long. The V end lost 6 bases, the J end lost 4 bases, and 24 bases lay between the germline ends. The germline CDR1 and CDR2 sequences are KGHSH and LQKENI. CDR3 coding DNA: TGTGCCAGCTCCACAAGGGGCGGCAGCGATTCCATCTATGGCTACACCTTC. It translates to CASSTRGGSDSIYGYTF.

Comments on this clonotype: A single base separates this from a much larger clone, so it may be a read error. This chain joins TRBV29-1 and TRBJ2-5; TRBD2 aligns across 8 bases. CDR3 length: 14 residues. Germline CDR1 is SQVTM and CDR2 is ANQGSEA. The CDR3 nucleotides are TGCAGCGTTGGAACTCCGGGACTAGAAGAGACCCTGTACTTC. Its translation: CSVGTPGLEETLYF.

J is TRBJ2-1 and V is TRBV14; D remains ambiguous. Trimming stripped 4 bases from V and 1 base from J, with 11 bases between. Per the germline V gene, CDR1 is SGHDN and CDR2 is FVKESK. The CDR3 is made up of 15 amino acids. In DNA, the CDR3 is TGTGCCAGCAGCCCTATGGCTCTTTCCTACAATGAGCAGTTCTTC. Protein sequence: CASSPMALSYNEQFF.

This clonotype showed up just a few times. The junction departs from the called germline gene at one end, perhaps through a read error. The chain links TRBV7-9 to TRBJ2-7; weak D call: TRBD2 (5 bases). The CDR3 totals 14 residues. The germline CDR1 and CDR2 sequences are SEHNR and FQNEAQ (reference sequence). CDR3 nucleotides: TGTGCCAGCAGCTTAGTCGGGGAGAACTACAAGCAGTACTTC. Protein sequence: CASSLVGENYKQYF.

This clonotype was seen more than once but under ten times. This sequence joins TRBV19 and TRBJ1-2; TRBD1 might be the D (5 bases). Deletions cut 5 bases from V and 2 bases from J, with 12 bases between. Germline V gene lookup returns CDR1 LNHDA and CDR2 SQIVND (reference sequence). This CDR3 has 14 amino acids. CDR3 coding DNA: TGTGCCAGTAGTTGGGCGGACACGAACTATGGCTACACCTTC. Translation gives CASSWADTNYGYTF.

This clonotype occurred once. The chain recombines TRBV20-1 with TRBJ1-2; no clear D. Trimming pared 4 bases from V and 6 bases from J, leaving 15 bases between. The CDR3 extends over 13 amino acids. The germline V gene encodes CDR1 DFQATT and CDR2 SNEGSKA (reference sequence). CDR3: CSATQPENHGYTF. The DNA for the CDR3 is TGCAGTGCTACCCAACCCGAGAACCATGGCTACACCTTC.

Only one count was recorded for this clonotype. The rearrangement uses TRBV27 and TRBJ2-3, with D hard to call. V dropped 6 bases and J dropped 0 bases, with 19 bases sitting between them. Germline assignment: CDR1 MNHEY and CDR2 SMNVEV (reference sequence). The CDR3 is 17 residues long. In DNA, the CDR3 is TGTGCCAGCAGGGCGGTTAGAGCTTTTACTAGCACAGATACGCAGTATTTT. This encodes CASRAVRAFTSTDTQYF.

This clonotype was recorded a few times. The CDR3 DNA reads as TGTGCCAGCAGCTCTGGACAGGCGAACACTGAAGCTTTCTTT. This codes for CASSSGQANTEAFF. The chain combines TRBV7-9 with TRBJ1-1; 7 bases map to TRBD1. Germline CDR1 SEHNR, CDR2 FQNEAQ (reference sequence). The V segment lost 4 bases and the J segment 1 base; nucleotides outside the gene matches: 3. The CDR3 has 14 residues.

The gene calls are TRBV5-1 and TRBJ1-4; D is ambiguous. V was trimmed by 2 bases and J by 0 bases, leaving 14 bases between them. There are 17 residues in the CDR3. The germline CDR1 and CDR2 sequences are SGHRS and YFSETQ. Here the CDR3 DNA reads TGCGCCAGCAGCTTCTCGGCAGGAACTGCAACTAATGAAAAACTGTTTTTT. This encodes CASSFSAGTATNEKLFF.

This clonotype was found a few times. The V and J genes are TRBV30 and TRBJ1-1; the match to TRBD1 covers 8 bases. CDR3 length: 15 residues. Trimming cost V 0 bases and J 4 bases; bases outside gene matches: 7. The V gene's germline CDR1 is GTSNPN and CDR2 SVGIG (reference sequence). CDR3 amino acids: CAWSVLTGQGTEAFF. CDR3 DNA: TGTGCCTGGAGTGTACTGACAGGACAGGGCACTGAAGCTTTCTTT. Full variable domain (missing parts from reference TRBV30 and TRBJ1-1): SQTIHQWPATLVQPVGSPLSLECTVEGTSNPNLYWYRQAAGRGLQLLFYSVGIGQISSEVPQNLSASRPQDRQFILSSKKLLLSDSGFYLCAWSVLTGQGTEAFFGQGTRLTVV.

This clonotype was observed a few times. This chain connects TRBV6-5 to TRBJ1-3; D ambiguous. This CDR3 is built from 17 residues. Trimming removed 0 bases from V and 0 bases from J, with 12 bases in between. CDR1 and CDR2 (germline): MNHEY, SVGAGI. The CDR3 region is CASSYSKPYLSGNTIYF. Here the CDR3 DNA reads TGTGCCAGCAGTTACTCTAAACCGTACCTCTCTGGAAACACCATATATTTT.

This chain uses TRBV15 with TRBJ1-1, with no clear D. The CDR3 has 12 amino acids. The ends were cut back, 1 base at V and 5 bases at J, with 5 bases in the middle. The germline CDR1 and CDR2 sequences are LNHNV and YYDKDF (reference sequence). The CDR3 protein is CATSRVQTEAFF. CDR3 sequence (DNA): TGTGCCACCAGCAGAGTTCAAACTGAAGCTTTCTTT.